This TCR beta chain was found in a study of blood T cell repertoires in COVID-19. About the study: COVID-19 samples from acute and convalescent phases originated in the United States, Italy and Spain. PBMCs, B-cell-depleted T cells, or T cells provided the cDNA or gDNA that made up the material.

Original processing notes: Counts of nucleated cells, estimated from reference gene primer amplification, were obtained. Sequencing used immunoSEQ multiplex PCR; TCRdb keeps in-frame clones, though not all of them. The V and J calls and the clone size are those of that table, but D and trimming were determined from the DNA. This table has more than 95,000 clones, about nine tenths appearing once. The sequencing input was peripheral blood. The sequence was collected from a human donor with active COVID-19. The donor label of this sample is uncertain.

CDR3 sequence: CASSPNRGGYNSPLHF. The CDR3 DNA follows: TGTGCCAGCAGCCCTAACAGGGGAGGTTATAATTCACCCCTCCACTTT. V usage is TRBV7-8 and J usage is TRBJ1-6, with TRBD1 matching over 7 bases. CDR1 SGHVS and CDR2 FQNEAQ come from the germline V gene. This CDR3 has 16 residues. Trimming removed 5 bases from V and 4 bases from J; junction bases left unmatched: 8. Supplemented by reference TRBV7-8 and TRBJ1-6, the full variable domain reads GAGVSQSPRYKVAKRGQDVALRCDPISGHVSLFWYQQALGQGPEFLTYFQNEAQLDKSGLPSDRFFAERPEGSVSTLKIQRTQQEDSAVYLCASSPNRGGYNSPLHFGNGTRLTVT.